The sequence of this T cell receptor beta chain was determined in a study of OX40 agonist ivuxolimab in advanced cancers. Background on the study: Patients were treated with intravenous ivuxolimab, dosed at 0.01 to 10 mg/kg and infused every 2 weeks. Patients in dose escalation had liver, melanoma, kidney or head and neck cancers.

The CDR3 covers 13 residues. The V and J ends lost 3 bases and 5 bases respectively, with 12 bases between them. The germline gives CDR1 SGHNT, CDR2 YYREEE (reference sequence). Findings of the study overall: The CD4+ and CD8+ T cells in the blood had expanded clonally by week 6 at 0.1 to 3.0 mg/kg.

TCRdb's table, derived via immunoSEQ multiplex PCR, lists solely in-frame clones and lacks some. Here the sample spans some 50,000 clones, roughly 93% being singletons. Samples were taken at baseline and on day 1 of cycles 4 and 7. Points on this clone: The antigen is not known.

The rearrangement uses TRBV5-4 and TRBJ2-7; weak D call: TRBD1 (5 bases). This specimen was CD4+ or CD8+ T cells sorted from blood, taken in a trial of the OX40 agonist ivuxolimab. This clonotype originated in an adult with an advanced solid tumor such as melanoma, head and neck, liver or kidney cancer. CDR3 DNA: TGTGCCAGCAGCTCACCTAGGGGTAACGAGCAGTACTTC. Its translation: CASSSPRGNEQYF.